What follows is one T cell receptor (beta chain) and its context. This entry is derived from a study of blood T cell repertoires in COVID-19. Authors' methods: Reference gene primer amplification in the assay estimated nucleated cell counts. TCRdb keeps only in-frame clones here, not all; method: immunoSEQ multiplex PCR. V and J calls and clone size are those listed in that table; D and trimming were worked out from the DNA. The table records about 220,000 clones, over 75% of them present only once. Germline V gene sequence: CDR1 GTSNPN, CDR2 SVGIG (reference sequence). The V gene lost 0 bases and the J gene lost 7 bases, with 12 bases spanning the gap. The CDR3 is 13 amino acids.

The sequencing sample was made of peripheral blood. The chain links TRBV30 to TRBJ1-2; no reliable D call. The TCR was taken from a woman aged 70 to 79 with COVID-19, enrolled during active disease. This chain's CDR3 is CAWSVAGFSGYTF. The CDR3 DNA is TGTGCCTGGAGTGTGGCGGGTTTTAGTGGCTACACCTTC.